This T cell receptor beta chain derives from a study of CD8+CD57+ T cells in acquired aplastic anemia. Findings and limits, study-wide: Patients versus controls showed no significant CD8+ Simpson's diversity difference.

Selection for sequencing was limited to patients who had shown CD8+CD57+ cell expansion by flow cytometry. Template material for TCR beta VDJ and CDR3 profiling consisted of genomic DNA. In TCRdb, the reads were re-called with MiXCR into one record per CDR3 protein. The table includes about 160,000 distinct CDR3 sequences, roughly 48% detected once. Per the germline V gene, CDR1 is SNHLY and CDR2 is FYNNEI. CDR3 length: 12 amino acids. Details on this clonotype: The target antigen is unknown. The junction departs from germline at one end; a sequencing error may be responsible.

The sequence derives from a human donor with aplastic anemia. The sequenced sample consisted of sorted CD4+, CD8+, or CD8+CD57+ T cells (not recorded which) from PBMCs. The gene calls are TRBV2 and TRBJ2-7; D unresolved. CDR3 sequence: CASSQDRAEQYF. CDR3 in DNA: TGCGCCAGCAGCCAAGACCGGGCCGAGCAGTACTTC.